These 32 T cell receptor beta chains were all obtained from the same sample, sequenced in a study of blood T cell repertoires in COVID-19. Data came from immunoSEQ multiplex PCR; TCRdb stores just in-frame clones and leaves some out. The sample shows approximately 200,000 clones, approximately 88% of them seen only once. Sequenced: peripheral blood. The receptors here all came from a woman in her thirties with acute or convalescent COVID-19.

The chain recombines TRBV3-1 (or the pseudogene TRBV3-2) with TRBJ2-1; D perhaps matches TRBD2 (6 bases). In germline, CDR1 is LGHDT, CDR2 YNNKEL (reference sequence). V was trimmed by 3 bases and J by 8 bases, leaving 11 bases between them. The CDR3 has 13 residues. The CDR3 DNA reads as TGTGCCAGCAGCCATGGGACTTCGGATGAGCAGTTCTTC. Protein product: CASSHGTSDEQFF.

This clone was counted between two and nine times. The chain carries TRBV10-3 and TRBJ1-3, with D possibly being TRBD1 (6 bases). This CDR3 is 13 amino acids long. Between the trimmed V and J ends, which lost 8 bases and 3 bases, there was a span of 11 bases. Looked up from germline, CDR1 is ENHRY and CDR2 is SYGVKD. The CDR3 reads CAIGQGLGNTIYF. CDR3 nucleotides: TGTGCCATCGGGCAGGGGCTTGGAAACACCATATATTTT.

The chain carries TRBV11-3 and TRBJ1-4; D is ambiguous. CDR3 length: 14 residues. The V and J ends lost 5 bases and 4 bases respectively, with 11 bases between them. Germline V gene sequence: CDR1 SGHNT, CDR2 YENEEA. The CDR3 spells CASSPGLLNEKLFF. The CDR3 nucleotides are TGTGCCAGCAGCCCCGGACTTCTTAATGAAAAACTGTTTTTT.

The J gene is TRBJ2-7, the V gene TRBV15; 11 positions agree with TRBD2. The CDR3 loop spans 16 amino acids. V trimming: 0 bases; J trimming: 4 bases; junction bases outside the gene matches: 5. Germline V gene sequence: CDR1 LNHNV, CDR2 YYDKDF (reference sequence). CDR3 in DNA: TGTGCCACCAGCAGAGAACTAGCGGGAGAAGGATACGAGCAGTACTTC. Protein sequence: CATSRELAGEGYEQYF.

This clone was seen a single time. The rearrangement joins TRBV11-2 to TRBJ2-3; TRBD2 aligns across 7 bases. Germline CDR1 reads SGHAT; CDR2 reads FQNNGV. The V segment lost 4 bases and the J segment 2 bases; nucleotides outside the gene matches: 6. The CDR3 runs to 15 residues. Here the CDR3 reads CASSSYGGFTDTQYF. As DNA, the CDR3 is TGTGCCAGCAGCTCCTACGGGGGGTTCACAGATACGCAGTATTTT.

This sequence joins TRBV9 and TRBJ2-3; D might be TRBD2 (6 bases). The CDR3 is 13 amino acids. Trimming pared 4 bases from V and 3 bases from J, leaving 9 bases between. The germline V gene has CDR1 SGDLS and CDR2 YYNGEE. The DNA for the CDR3 is TGTGCCAGCAGCCCGCGGGGTACAGATACGCAGTATTTT. As protein: CASSPRGTDTQYF.

The chain combines TRBV28 with TRBJ1-1; D might be TRBD1 (5 bases). Deletions cut 2 bases from V and 12 bases from J, with 22 bases between. CDR1 and CDR2 (germline): MDHEN, SYDVKM. The CDR3 spans 15 residues. CDR3 sequence: CASSLRVGQGVKTFF. CDR3 nucleotides: TGTGCCAGCAGTTTAAGGGTTGGGCAGGGCGTCAAAACTTTCTTT.

The V gene is TRBV7-9, the J gene TRBJ2-1; TRBD2 matches 12 bases. Germline V gives CDR1 SEHNR, CDR2 FQNEAQ (reference sequence). This CDR3 is 15 amino acids long. J was trimmed by 9 bases and V by 5 bases; bases with no gene match: 8. The CDR3 reads CASSPQGLAGSEQFF. CDR3 DNA: TGTGCCAGCAGCCCCCAAGGACTAGCGGGATCTGAGCAGTTCTTC.

V gene TRBV7-9 combines with J gene TRBJ1-3; the match to TRBD1 covers 7 bases. This CDR3 region has 16 residues. Germline V gives CDR1 SEHNR, CDR2 FQNEAQ (reference sequence). Losses at the gene ends were 5 bases for V and 0 bases for J; bases not matched to a gene: 7. Here the CDR3 reads CASSGGTANSGNTIYF. CDR3 nucleotide sequence: TGTGCCAGCAGCGGCGGGACAGCGAACTCTGGAAACACCATATATTTT.

The J gene is TRBJ2-1, the V gene TRBV21-1; the D call in the table, TRBD2, was not verified against the DNA. TRBV21-1 is given as a pseudogene. CDR3 size: 15 residues. CDR3 coding DNA: TGTGCCAGCAGCAAAGTGGGCGGGAGGGTGGCTGAGCAGTTCTTC. This gives the protein CASSKVGGRVAEQFF.

This clone has a handful of counts. The chain carries TRBV30 and TRBJ2-2; unclear D gene. This CDR3 is built from 13 residues. The germline CDR1 and CDR2 sequences are GTSNPN and SVGIG (reference sequence). Trimming pared 5 bases from V and 1 base from J, leaving 8 bases between. Here the CDR3 reads CAWGHLNTGELFF. The CDR3 nucleotides read TGTGCCTGGGGCCATTTGAACACCGGGGAGCTGTTTTTT.

The V and J genes are TRBV11-3 and TRBJ2-3; 9 bases are shared with TRBD2. Germline CDR1 SGHNT, CDR2 YENEEA. The CDR3 sequence is 15 residues long. Trimming took 5 bases from V and 5 from J; bases not matched to a gene: 8. CDR3 sequence reads: CASSAGGSTRDTQYF. The CDR3 DNA reads as TGTGCCAGCAGCGCGGGGGGGTCAACGAGAGATACGCAGTATTTT.

Of note for this clone: This sample includes further DNA sequences coding for the same CDR3. The chain couples TRBV5-1 to TRBJ2-1; TRBD2 matches 8 bases. CDR1 and CDR2 (germline): SGHRS, YFSETQ. V was pared by 0 bases and J by 2 bases, with 4 bases of the junction left unmatched. This CDR3 region has 16 residues. CDR3 loop: CASSLGLAGPYNEQFF. The CDR3 nucleotides read TGCGCCAGCAGCTTGGGCCTAGCGGGCCCCTACAATGAGCAGTTCTTC.

Remarks on this clone: Germline is not matched at one junction end, which may reflect a read error. V and J are TRBV6-5 and TRBJ2-7; D is ambiguous. The CDR3 is made up of 12 amino acids. In germline, CDR1 is MNHEY, CDR2 SVGAGI. This CDR3 reads CASSNSFGEQYF. Here the CDR3 DNA reads TGTGCCAGCAGTAACTCTTTCGGTGAGCAGTACTTC.

Concerning this clone itself: The same CDR3 arises from other DNA sequences in this sample as well. The chain couples TRBV5-1 to TRBJ2-5, with D possibly matching TRBD2 (6 bases). The CDR3 has 14 residues. Per germline, CDR1 SGHRS and CDR2 YFSETQ. Trimming removed 0 bases at V and 4 bases at J, with 10 bases between. CDR3 in amino acids: CASSLAGVVETQYF. As DNA, the CDR3 is TGCGCCAGCAGCTTGGCGGGAGTAGTAGAGACCCAGTACTTC.

The V and J genes are TRBV28 and TRBJ2-1; D uncertain. CDR3 length: 12 residues. Trimming took off 9 bases at V and 6 bases at J, with 12 bases between the two ends. Germline V gene lookup returns CDR1 MDHEN and CDR2 SYDVKM. CDR3 protein: CASATVINEQFF. The CDR3 nucleotides are TGTGCCAGTGCAACAGTAATCAATGAGCAGTTCTTC.

V gene TRBV9 combines with J gene TRBJ2-5; 7 bases match TRBD2. After removal of 0 bases from V and 3 bases from J, the junction contained 2 bases not matched to a gene. Germline V gene data show CDR1 as SGDLS and CDR2 as YYNGEE. This CDR3 is built from 14 residues. CDR3: CASSVALAEETQYF. CDR3 in DNA: TGTGCCAGCAGCGTAGCTCTAGCGGAAGAGACCCAGTACTTC. Full variable domain (missing parts from reference TRBV9 and TRBJ2-5): DSGVTQTPKHLITATGQRVTLRCSPRSGDLSVYWYQQSLDQGLQFLIQYYNGEERAKGNILERFSAQQFPDLHSELNLSSLELGDSALYFCASSVALAEETQYFGPGTRLLVL.

This clone was observed a single time. V gene TRBV9 combines with J gene TRBJ2-5, with 7 positions matching TRBD1. There are 15 residues in the CDR3. CDR1 and CDR2 (germline): SGDLS, YYNGEE. V was pared by 4 bases and J by 5 bases, with 11 bases of the junction left unmatched. In DNA, the CDR3 is TGTGCCAGCAGCAAGCTGACAGGGCGAGAGGAGACCCAGTACTTC. Translated, it gives CASSKLTGREETQYF.

This clone showed up just a few times. The chain uses TRBV10-2 and TRBJ1-6; 8 positions match TRBD1. The CDR3 totals 14 residues. Germline V lookup: CDR1 WSHSY, CDR2 SAAADI. The junction had 7 bases not matched to a gene; V was cut back by 6 bases and J by 9 bases. The CDR3 reads CASRRTGPSSPLHF. The CDR3 DNA is TGCGCCAGCAGGAGGACAGGGCCGAGTTCACCCCTCCACTTT.

This rearrangement joins TRBV11-2 to TRBJ1-1; a possible D gene is TRBD1 (5 bases). CDR1 is SGHAT, CDR2 FQNNGV, per germline. V shed 2 bases and J shed 5 bases, with 9 bases lying between them. CDR3 length: 13 amino acids. CDR3 in amino acids: CASSLRSGTEAFF. The CDR3 region has the DNA TGTGCCAGCAGCTTACGGTCAGGGACTGAAGCTTTCTTT.

The chain combines TRBV10-3 with TRBJ1-3; no clear D. V lost 4 bases and J 0 bases, leaving 13 bases between the germline ends. Germline assignment: CDR1 ENHRY and CDR2 SYGVKD. The CDR3 runs to 16 residues. The chain's CDR3 is CAISAMGGLSGNTIYF. The CDR3 DNA follows: TGTGCCATCAGTGCGATGGGAGGGCTCTCTGGAAACACCATATATTTT.

The chain employs TRBV7-2 and TRBJ1-2; TRBD1 might be the D (6 bases). This CDR3 spans 17 amino acids. V lost 2 bases and J 0 bases, leaving 16 bases between the germline ends. The germline CDR1 and CDR2 sequences are SGHTA and FQGNSA. CDR3 DNA sequence: TGTGCCAGCAGCTTATCTCTGGGGGCAGATTCTAACTATGGCTACACCTTC. Protein sequence: CASSLSLGADSNYGYTF. The full variable domain, with the rest looked up from reference TRBV7-2 and TRBJ1-2, is GAGVSQSPSNKVTEKGKDVELRCDPISGHTALYWYRQSLGQGLEFLIYFQGNSAPDKSGLPSDRFSAERTGGSVSTLTIQRTQQEDSAVYLCASSLSLGADSNYGYTFGSGTRLTVV.

The chain carries TRBV7-6 and TRBJ2-3; 9 bases are shared with TRBD2. Unmatched junction bases numbered 6, after V lost 5 bases and J lost 3 bases. Per the germline V gene, CDR1 is SGHVS and CDR2 is FNYEAQ. The CDR3 is 15 amino acids. CDR3 protein: CASSISGRPTDTQYF. CDR3 bases: TGTGCCAGCAGCATCAGCGGGAGGCCAACAGATACGCAGTATTTT.

Comment on this clone: Compared with germline, one end of the junction differs, possibly owing to a read error. V usage is TRBV5-1 and J usage is TRBJ2-7; D is ambiguous. The CDR3 sequence is 12 residues long. Germline CDR1 reads SGHRS; CDR2 reads YFSETQ. This chain's CDR3 is CASSSQISERTF. The CDR3 nucleotides are TGCGCCAGCAGCTCCCAAATATCCGAGCGAACCTTC.

This clone was recorded only once. Mismatch with germline at one junction end may stem from a read error. V usage is TRBV6-1 and J usage is TRBJ1-4, with D possibly matching TRBD1 (5 bases). The V gene's germline CDR1 is MNHNS and CDR2 SASEGT. The CDR3 spans 11 residues. The CDR3 spells CASSENGGARF. In nucleotides, the CDR3 is TGTGCCAGCAGTGAAAATGGCGGGGCCCGTTTT.

The V and J genes are TRBV28 and TRBJ2-2; 9 bases are shared with TRBD1. Unmatched junction bases numbered 8, after V lost 6 bases and J lost 6 bases. CDR1 is MDHEN and CDR2 is SYDVKM in the germline V gene. This CDR3 comprises 15 residues. Here the CDR3 DNA reads TGTGCCAGCAGCCCAGGGGGACAGGGTGCCGGGGAGCTGTTTTTT. As protein: CASSPGGQGAGELFF.

As for this clone: The sample contains more than one DNA sequence encoding this CDR3. V and J are TRBV28 and TRBJ2-5, with TRBD1 identical over 7 bases. The CDR3 extends over 14 amino acids. The junction had 5 bases not matched to a gene; V was cut back by 2 bases and J by 5 bases. Looked up from germline, CDR1 is MDHEN and CDR2 is SYDVKM. Written as DNA, the CDR3 is TGTGCCAGCAGTTTAAGACAGGGTGGGGAGACCCAGTACTTC. Its translation: CASSLRQGGETQYF.

The table lists this clone with a count of one. The chain uses TRBV18 and TRBJ2-7; TRBD1 aligns across 10 bases. V trimming: 6 bases; J trimming: 7 bases; junction bases outside the gene matches: 9. Per the germline V gene, CDR1 is KGHSH and CDR2 is LQKENI. The CDR3 is 14 amino acids. The CDR3 DNA is TGTGCCAGCTCGTCCCGACAGGGGGCGGAAGAGCAGTACTTC. Protein: CASSSRQGAEEQYF.

The chain is built from TRBV30 and TRBJ1-2; D call uncertain. The germline V gene encodes CDR1 GTSNPN and CDR2 SVGIG (reference sequence). The germline V and J ends were trimmed by 0 bases and 8 bases, with 10 bases remaining between them. The CDR3 sequence is 12 residues long. The CDR3 DNA is TGTGCCTGGAGTGTCCGGGATCGGGGCTACACCTTC. It encodes CAWSVRDRGYTF. Filled out from reference TRBV30 and TRBJ1-2, the complete variable domain reads SQTIHQWPATLVQPVGSPLSLECTVEGTSNPNLYWYRQAAGRGLQLLFYSVGIGQISSEVPQNLSASRPQDRQFILSSKKLLLSDSGFYLCAWSVRDRGYTFGSGTRLTVV.

The chain links TRBV18 to TRBJ2-3, with 11 positions matching TRBD2. From germline, CDR1 is KGHSH and CDR2 LQKENI. This CDR3 is built from 15 residues. V dropped 4 bases and J dropped 7; count of bases not matched to a gene: 7. The CDR3 nucleotides are TGTGCCAGCTCACGTAGCGGGAGGGCGGAAAATACGCAGTATTTT. Amino acids: CASSRSGRAENTQYF.

The V and J genes are TRBV6-5 and TRBJ2-1; the match to TRBD2 covers 11 bases. V lost 6 bases to trimming and J lost 8 bases; unmatched junction nucleotides: 3. Germline assignment: CDR1 MNHEY and CDR2 SVGAGI. The length of the CDR3 is 13 residues. CDR3 DNA: TGTGCCAGCAGACTAGCGGGAGACCATGAGCAGTTCTTC. It specifies CASRLAGDHEQFF.

The chain has TRBV28 and TRBJ1-3; 8 nucleotides align to TRBD1. This CDR3 spans 13 amino acids. The trim removed 9 bases at V and 5 bases at J, leaving 6 bases unmatched. Germline V gene sequence: CDR1 MDHEN, CDR2 SYDVKM. Here the CDR3 DNA reads TGTGCCAGTCAGGGGGCAATAAGAAACACCATATATTTT. Protein product: CASQGAIRNTIYF.